This T cell receptor beta chain is drawn from a study of glioma-infiltrating T cells after dendritic cell vaccination listed by TCRdb under 2016. Notes on the research overall: Of the approximately 15 glioblastoma patients in the cohort, all drawn from Phase I and II dendritic cell vaccination trials, 9 were newly diagnosed and 6 had recurrent disease. Survival after dendritic cell vaccination was correlated with TCR sequencing metrics, such as TIL content and the overlap between tumor and blood repertoires. Patients received autologous tumor lysate-pulsed dendritic cell vaccination between 2003 and 2012. In glioblastoma patients vaccinated with dendritic cells, deep sequencing of TCR beta CDR3 regions served to measure the amount of tumor-infiltrating lymphocytes and to compare repertoires between tumor and blood. Three intradermal dendritic cell vaccine injections were administered to patients at biweekly intervals in the arm below the axilla. The vaccine was prepared from monocyte-derived dendritic cells that were cultured for about 7 days with IL-4 and GM-CSF and then pulsed overnight with autologous tumor lysate. Findings and caveats that apply to the study as a whole: The cohort was small and heterogeneous, and full blood and tumor sets were available for few patients, with initial-recurrent tumor pairs available for even fewer patients. The TCR overlap response model with three groups was called speculative and said to need prospective validation. After dendritic cell vaccination, a higher estimated pretreatment TIL content predicted longer time to progression and overall survival. TCR clonality showed no direct relationship with survival, which suggests that a diverse polyclonal response may matter.

TCRB CDR3 regions were amplified from about 1.9 ug genomic DNA, or all available DNA if less, using the immunoSEQ assay. The multiplex PCR employed 60 forward primers targeting TCR V beta segments and 13 reverse primers targeting J beta segments. To estimate reads per starting template, synthetic control templates were spiked into each sample at limiting dilution. Sequencing produced 87 bp reads on the Illumina HiSeq System. The authors' analysis ran thus. PCR and sequencing errors were removed by a nearest neighbor algorithm that merged closely related sequences. TCR overlap was measured as the percentage of unique tumor TCR beta sequences also present in the same patient's peripheral blood. This is the immuneACCESS table as TCRdb keeps it, with only in-frame sequences that have V and J called. A part of the clones is gone; compared with another copy, unresolved V genes explain less than half, and the rest is unexplained. For V, J and clone size, that table is used; D and trimming come from the DNA. This sample comprises about 76,000 clones, around 86% of them detected only once. 2% to 2.5% of the sample comes from the top ten.

The time point label, read with the paper, signifies: after dendritic cell vaccination, including at tumor progression/relapse. Selection of patients required sufficient residual fresh-frozen tumor tissue and over two years of available survival data. Although molecular status otherwise differed among the glioblastoma patients, no patient had an isocitrate dehydrogenase mutation. PBMC were collected before vaccination, two weeks after the third vaccination, and at tumor progression if progression occurred. The Qiagen DNeasy Blood extraction Kit was used to extract genomic DNA. Clipping removes 8 bases from V and 2 bases from J, with 5 as the unmatched junction base count. The germline V gene supplies CDR1 MNHEY and CDR2 SVGAGI. The CDR3 spans 14 residues, from the cysteine through the phenylalanine. Solely the CDR3 DNA is kept, with 42 bases framed from the first base. Note on this clone: What this receptor recognizes is not known. No base qualities exist here, and no much larger clone lies one base off it.

In this chain, TRBV6-5 is recombined with TRBJ2-1; TRBD1 aligns with 8 central bases. The receptor was derived from a human donor with glioblastoma. The material sequenced was blood, taken after dendritic cell vaccination. Here the CDR3 is given as CASYGQGPYNEQFF. The sequenced DNA: TGTGCCAGCTACGGACAGGGCCCCTACAATGAGCAGTTCTTC.